The 2 T cell receptor beta chains below were found in one sample sequenced in a study of blood T cell repertoires in COVID-19. Generated by immunoSEQ multiplex PCR, the TCRdb table keeps only in-frame clones and is missing some. The sample has about 74,000 clones; almost 90% are singletons. The sequenced sample consisted of peripheral blood. The receptor set was obtained from an elderly woman with active or convalescent COVID-19.

The chain carries TRBV5-4 and TRBJ1-1; tentative D call: TRBD1 (6 bases). Deletions cut 1 base from V and 7 bases from J, with 14 bases between. Germline V gene data show CDR1 as SGHNT and CDR2 as YYREEE (reference sequence). This CDR3 contains 14 residues. DNA for the CDR3: TGTGCCAGCAGCTTGTTACAGGGACGGGGTGAAGCTTTCTTT. Translation: CASSLLQGRGEAFF. Based on the CDR3 plus reference TRBV5-4 and TRBJ1-1, the full variable domain is ETGVTQSPTHLIKTRGQQVTLRCSSQSGHNTVSWYQQALGQGPQFIFQYYREEENGRGNFPPRFSGLQFPNYSSELNVNALELDDSALYLCASSLLQGRGEAFFGQGTRLTVV.

The chain has TRBV5-4 and TRBJ1-1, with a possible D match to TRBD1 (5 bases). V dropped 0 bases and J dropped 4 bases, with 13 bases sitting between them. The CDR3 has 15 residues. Germline CDR1 SGHNT, CDR2 YYREEE (reference sequence). The CDR3 region has the DNA TGTGCCAGCAGCTTGGAGTCAGGGTTGGCCACTGAAGCTTTCTTT. Residues: CASSLESGLATEAFF.